Below are 27 T cell receptor beta chains sequenced from a single sample in a study of T cells of healthy individuals. MiXCR was run by TCRdb on the 5' RACE reads, yielding one entry per CDR3 protein. Of 41,000 or so distinct CDR3 sequences listed, 3.5% to 5.5% are singletons. Receptors were obtained from a human donor in good health.

This clonotype was observed at least ten times. This chain links TRBV20-1 with TRBJ1-2; 8 bases are a match to TRBD1. After removal of 5 bases from V and 2 bases from J, the junction contained 7 bases not matched to a gene. The CDR3 has 14 residues. Germline V gene data show CDR1 as DFQATT and CDR2 as SNEGSKA (reference sequence). Here the CDR3 DNA reads TGCAGTGCTCCCGGACAGGGCGGGAACTATGGCTACACCTTC. It is translated as CSAPGQGGNYGYTF.

This clonotype was observed many times. The chain has TRBV20-1 and TRBJ1-1; D perhaps matches TRBD1 (5 bases). The length of the CDR3 is 11 residues. The V gene's germline CDR1 is DFQATT and CDR2 SNEGSKA (reference sequence). The CDR3 spells CSVMGGFEAFF. The DNA for the CDR3 is TGCAGCGTCATGGGGGGGTTTGAAGCTTTCTTT.

This clonotype was counted ten times or more. This chain joins TRBV25-1 and TRBJ2-7; TRBD2 might be the D (5 bases). Germline assignment: CDR1 MGHDK and CDR2 SYGVNS. The CDR3 has 11 amino acids. V was trimmed by 8 bases and J by 0 bases, leaving 5 bases between them. CDR3 coding DNA: TGTGCCAGCGGGAGCTCCTACGAGCAGTACTTC. Protein product: CASGSSYEQYF.

This clonotype was observed a few times. The V and J genes are TRBV29-1 and TRBJ1-1; D is unclear. The CDR3 length is 13 residues. Deletions cut 6 bases from V and 0 bases from J, with 11 bases between. Germline V gene sequence: CDR1 SQVTM, CDR2 ANQGSEA. In DNA form, the CDR3 reads TGCAGCGTACTAAGGGTATTGAACACTGAAGCTTTCTTT. Translated: CSVLRVLNTEAFF.

By share, this clonotype ranks as medium-sized. J is TRBJ2-3 and V is TRBV29-1, with a possible D match to TRBD2 (6 bases). Germline CDR1 is SQVTM and CDR2 is ANQGSEA. V was pared by 7 bases and J by 4 bases, with 18 bases between. The CDR3 runs 14 residues. CDR3 sequence: CSASVGRGPDTQYF. CDR3 coding DNA: TGCAGCGCGTCCGTCGGGAGAGGGCCAGATACGCAGTATTTT.

This clonotype was detected many times. The chain carries TRBV5-1 and TRBJ2-1; 12 bases line up with TRBD2. The CDR3 spans 20 residues. In germline, CDR1 is SGHRS, CDR2 YFSETQ. V lost 4 bases to trimming and J lost 1 base; unmatched junction nucleotides: 15. CDR3 amino acids: CASSPPGTSGRYRSYNEQFF. CDR3 DNA: TGCGCCAGCAGCCCACCGGGAACTAGCGGGAGGTACCGGTCCTACAATGAGCAGTTCTTC.

This rearrangement joins TRBV24-1 to TRBJ2-7; 7 bases align to TRBD1. V dropped 2 bases and J dropped 1; count of bases not matched to a gene: 10. Germline V gene sequence: CDR1 KGHDR, CDR2 SFDVKD. There are 17 residues in the CDR3. CDR3 sequence: CATSDSSTGSESYEQYF. The CDR3, as DNA: TGTGCCACCAGTGATTCCTCGACAGGGTCCGAGTCCTACGAGCAGTACTTC.

Only a few counts were recorded for this clonotype. J is TRBJ2-7 and V is TRBV7-9; D assignment may be TRBD1 or TRBD2 (5 bases each). Trimming removed 1 base from V and 0 bases from J, with 7 bases in between. Germline V gene data show CDR1 as SEHNR and CDR2 as FQNEAQ (reference sequence). There are 14 residues in the CDR3. The CDR3 DNA is TGTGCCAGCAGCTTAGGAGGGGACTCCTACGAGCAGTACTTC. This codes for CASSLGGDSYEQYF.

The chain couples TRBV6-5 to TRBJ2-2, with unresolved D. V was cut by 5 bases and J by 4 bases, with 23 bases left in between. CDR1 is MNHEY and CDR2 is SVGAGI in the germline V gene. CDR3 length equals 18 residues. The CDR3 DNA is TGTGCCAGCAGTCCGCCCCCACCCTCCCTGCTGGGCACCGGGGAGCTGTTTTTT. Amino acids: CASSPPPPSLLGTGELFF.

This clonotype has more than one count but fewer than ten. The V and J genes are TRBV4-1 and TRBJ1-4; 7 bases fit TRBD1. The CDR3 sequence is 15 residues long. V shed 4 bases and J 2 bases; nucleotides not matched to a gene: 4. Germline CDR1 reads MGHRA; CDR2 reads YSYEKL. In nucleotides, the CDR3 is TGCGCCAGCAGCCGCCCAGGGGGGACTAATGAAAAACTGTTTTTT. Translating it yields CASSRPGGTNEKLFF.

This clonotype was seen only a few times. The chain is built from TRBV27 and TRBJ1-1; 7 bases map to TRBD1. CDR1 is MNHEY and CDR2 is SMNVEV in the germline V gene (reference sequence). This CDR3 is built from 13 residues. After removal of 2 bases from V and 10 bases from J, the junction contained 7 bases not matched to a gene. The CDR3 sequence is CASSLAQGGVAFF. In nucleotides, the CDR3 is TGTGCCAGCAGTTTAGCTCAGGGGGGTGTAGCTTTCTTT.

This clonotype was counted many times. V and J are TRBV12-3 or TRBV12-4 and TRBJ1-1; D remains ambiguous. V was clipped by 3 bases and J by 1 base, with 6 bases between them. The CDR3 is 13 residues long. The CDR3 region has the DNA TGTGCCAGCAGTTTGCTAGAGAACACTGAAGCTTTCTTT. Its protein is CASSLLENTEAFF.

The chain joins TRBV9 to TRBJ2-2; D unresolved. CDR1 and CDR2 from the germline V gene are SGDLS and YYNGEE. The CDR3 length is 14 residues. Trimming pared 5 bases from V and 7 bases from J, leaving 15 bases between. The CDR3 DNA sequence: TGTGCCAGCAGTCCCCGGCCGGCTGGCGGGGAGCTGTTTTTT. Translating it yields CASSPRPAGGELFF.

This clonotype has ten or more counts. The chain has TRBV5-6 and TRBJ1-2, with unresolved D. Germline V gene sequence: CDR1 SGHDT, CDR2 YYEEEE. V was clipped by 0 bases and J by 2 bases, with 5 bases between them. This CDR3 contains 13 residues. The CDR3 spells CASSLGRNYGYTF. The CDR3 region has the DNA TGTGCCAGCAGCTTGGGCAGAAACTATGGCTACACCTTC. Combining the CDR3 with reference TRBV5-6 and TRBJ1-2 gives the whole variable domain DAGVTQSPTHLIKTRGQQVTLRCSPKSGHDTVSWYQQALGQGPQFIFQYYEEEERQRGNFPDRFSGHQFPNYSSELNVNALLLGDSALYLCASSLGRNYGYTFGSGTRLTVV.

This clonotype was detected a few times. This chain joins TRBV7-2 and TRBJ2-7, with 8 bases matching TRBD2. Germline loops: CDR1 SGHTA, CDR2 FQGNSA. The CDR3 is 15 residues long. Germline trimming cut 4 bases from V and 3 bases from J; bases unmatched to any gene: 8. Here the CDR3 DNA reads TGTGCCAGCAGCTCCTCCCCGACTAGCGTCTACGAGCAGTACTTC. This encodes CASSSSPTSVYEQYF.

The chain couples TRBV29-1 to TRBJ2-4; D not certain. Looked up from germline, CDR1 is SQVTM and CDR2 is ANQGSEA. The CDR3 extends over 15 amino acids. V lost 2 bases to trimming and J lost 0 bases, with 11 bases between them. CDR3 sequence: CSVEFGVLAKNIQYF. CDR3 in DNA: TGCAGCGTTGAATTTGGGGTCCTAGCCAAAAACATTCAGTACTTC.

The chain joins TRBV5-1 to TRBJ1-2; unclear D gene. V dropped 4 bases and J dropped 6 bases, with 16 bases sitting between them. In germline, CDR1 is SGHRS, CDR2 YFSETQ. There are 14 residues in the CDR3. The DNA of the CDR3 is TGCGCCAGCAGCCCGTTAGGCTCCCCTAATGGCTACACCTTC. It yields the protein CASSPLGSPNGYTF.

This clonotype was seen repeatedly, ten times or more. The V and J genes are TRBV12-3 or TRBV12-4 and TRBJ2-7; D is perhaps TRBD2 (6 bases). This CDR3 is 14 amino acids long. Trimming took off 6 bases at V and 6 bases at J, with 18 bases between the two ends. CDR3 amino acids: CASRGDGRLGEQYF. The CDR3 DNA reads TGTGCCAGCAGAGGGGACGGGAGATTGGGCGAGCAGTACTTC.

This clonotype was counted at least ten times. This rearrangement joins TRBV29-1 to TRBJ2-6, with D uncertain. The CDR3 runs to 14 residues. Trimming cost V 4 bases and J 5 bases, with 12 bases left between them. Per the germline V gene, CDR1 is SQVTM and CDR2 is ANQGSEA. The CDR3 region has the DNA TGCAGCGTTGCAGCCAGCTTGAGGGCCAACGTCCTGACTTTC. It yields the protein CSVAASLRANVLTF. The variable domain in full, completed from reference TRBV29-1 and TRBJ2-6, reads SAVISQKPSRDICQRGTSLTIQCQVDSQVTMMFWYRQQPGQSLTLIATANQGSEATYESGFVIDKFPISRPNLTFSTLTVSNMSPEDSSIYLCSVAASLRANVLTFGAGSRLTVL.

The chain is built from TRBV7-8 and TRBJ2-1, with TRBD2 matching over 9 bases. Germline trimming cut 5 bases from V and 2 bases from J; bases unmatched to any gene: 4. CDR3 length: 15 residues. In germline, CDR1 is SGHVS, CDR2 FQNEAQ. CDR3 in DNA: TGTGCCAGCAGCGCTCTAGCGGGACCCTACAATGAGCAGTTCTTC. This sequence encodes CASSALAGPYNEQFF.

The chain couples TRBV20-1 to TRBJ2-2, with TRBD2 matching over 8 bases. J lost 3 bases, V lost 2 bases, and 11 bases had no gene match. The CDR3 covers 17 residues. Germline CDR1 and CDR2: DFQATT and SNEGSKA (reference sequence). CDR3 in DNA: TGCAGTGCTAGATCGCCAGCGGGAGTGAGGGACACCGGGGAGCTGTTTTTT. Encoded protein: CSARSPAGVRDTGELFF.

This clonotype was detected many times. This chain connects TRBV4-3 to TRBJ1-1; D gene unclear. CDR3 length: 13 amino acids. CDR1 is LGHNA, CDR2 YSLEER, per germline. The V end lost 4 bases, the J end lost 7 bases, and 13 bases lay between the germline ends. The CDR3 reads CASSLGLSSEAFF. CDR3 sequence (DNA): TGCGCCAGCAGCCTAGGCTTAAGCAGTGAAGCTTTCTTT.

This clonotype was seen ten or more times. This chain joins TRBV7-3 and TRBJ2-3; D uncertain. Looked up from germline, CDR1 is SGHTA and CDR2 is FQGTGA. Trimming removed 4 bases from V and 2 bases from J, with 7 bases in between. This CDR3 has 13 residues. The CDR3 DNA sequence: TGTGCCAGCAGCTCCCAACCCACAGATACGCAGTATTTT. It translates to CASSSQPTDTQYF.

In its sample, this clonotype was seen many times. V and J are TRBV18 and TRBJ1-1, with D hard to call. The CDR3 contains 13 residues. V was cut by 4 bases and J by 1 base, with 7 bases left in between. Germline lookup yields CDR1 KGHSH and CDR2 LQKENI. The CDR3 DNA reads as TGTGCCAGCTCACGGTGGGAGAACACTGAAGCTTTCTTT. Protein: CASSRWENTEAFF.

The chain recombines TRBV12-3 or TRBV12-4 with TRBJ2-1; 10 positions match TRBD2. The CDR3 contains 15 residues. V was clipped by 2 bases and J by 4 bases; unmatched bases: 2. The CDR3: CASSLTTSGYNEQFF. The CDR3 DNA reads as TGTGCCAGCAGTTTAACGACTAGCGGGTACAATGAGCAGTTCTTC.

This clonotype was detected ten times or more. J is TRBJ2-5 and V is TRBV2; D may correspond to TRBD1 or TRBD2 (5 bases each). Germline CDR1 and CDR2: SNHLY and FYNNEI. Between the trimmed V and J ends, which lost 4 bases and 0 bases, there was a span of 6 bases. This CDR3 spans 13 amino acids. The CDR3 bases are TGTGCCAGCAGTGGGGACCACCAAGAGACCCAGTACTTC. It codes for CASSGDHQETQYF. Full variable domain (missing parts from reference TRBV2 and TRBJ2-5): EPEVTQTPSHQVTQMGQEVILRCVPISNHLYFYWYRQILGQKVEFLVSFYNNEISEKSEIFDDQFSVERPDGSNFTLKIRSTKLEDSAMYFCASSGDHQETQYFGPGTRLLVL.

Only a few counts were recorded for this clonotype. The chain couples TRBV19 to TRBJ2-1; D might be TRBD1 or TRBD2, each matching 5 bases. The CDR3 runs 14 residues. Per the germline V gene, CDR1 is LNHDA and CDR2 is SQIVND (reference sequence). Trimming took 5 bases from V and 2 from J, leaving 10 bases between them. CDR3 in DNA: TGTGCCAGTAGTCACCAGGGACCCTACAATGAGCAGTTCTTC. This translates into CASSHQGPYNEQFF.